The 15 T cell receptor beta chains listed next were all sequenced from one sample in a study of T cells after yellow fever vaccination. Using its own MiXCR run on the 5' RACE reads, TCRdb lists one record per CDR3 protein. The table shows 70,000 to 80,000 distinct CDR3 sequences, with more than 5.5% occurring only once. Source: CD8+ T cells sorted from PBMCs, taken more than 8 days after the first yellow fever vaccination. These receptors were collected from a man younger than 35 who received the YFV17D yellow fever vaccine.

This clonotype has a handful of counts. This chain links TRBV5-4 with TRBJ2-1; 8 bases map to TRBD1. With 2 bases clipped from V and 3 bases from J, the junction kept 4 bases outside the gene matches. The germline CDR1 and CDR2 sequences are SGHNT and YYREEE (reference sequence). This CDR3 contains 15 residues. The CDR3 sequence is CASSFGDRSYNEQFF. As DNA, the CDR3 is TGTGCCAGCAGCTTCGGGGACAGGAGCTACAATGAGCAGTTCTTC.

This clonotype was seen ten or more times. The CDR3 is CASSSLQGASTEAFF. DNA of the CDR3: TGTGCCAGCAGCTCACTACAGGGGGCAAGCACTGAAGCTTTCTTT. The rearrangement links TRBV7-6 to TRBJ1-1; 9 bases fit TRBD1. This CDR3 contains 15 residues. Germline assignment: CDR1 SGHVS and CDR2 FNYEAQ. With 4 bases clipped from V and 4 bases from J, the junction kept 7 bases outside the gene matches.

This clonotype was seen ten or more times. This chain joins TRBV7-3 and TRBJ2-1, with D possibly TRBD2 on 6 matching bases. Germline values: CDR1 SGHTA, CDR2 FQGTGA. With 5 bases removed from V and 3 bases from J, the gap between germline ends came to 17 bases. This CDR3 spans 16 amino acids. As DNA, the CDR3 is TGTGCCAGCAGCCCTAATCCCGGACTACACTACAATGAGCAGTTCTTC. This encodes CASSPNPGLHYNEQFF.

Worth noting for this clonotype: A junction end diverges from the germline sequence, so it may reflect a read error. This chain connects TRBV19 to TRBJ1-4; no definite D call. This CDR3 comprises 11 residues. CDR1 is LNHDA, CDR2 SQIVND, per germline (reference sequence). The CDR3 is CANSTPVELFF. Written as DNA, the CDR3 is TGTGCCAATAGTACCCCCGTGGAACTGTTTTTT.

In its sample, this clonotype was seen many times. This sequence joins TRBV3-1 and TRBJ2-7; D gene uncertain. V was shortened by 0 bases and J by 8 bases, with 17 bases between the two germline ends. Germline loops: CDR1 LGHDT, CDR2 YNNKEL (reference sequence). The CDR3 is made up of 15 amino acids. The CDR3 protein is CASSQDLGFLGKQYF. CDR3 nucleotide sequence: TGTGCCAGCAGCCAAGATTTAGGATTCTTGGGCAAGCAGTACTTC.

This clonotype was picked up a small number of times. The chain couples TRBV5-1 to TRBJ1-6; TRBD1 agrees at 8 bases. The germline V gene encodes CDR1 SGHRS and CDR2 YFSETQ. The ends lost 8 bases at V and 4 bases at J; junction bases unmatched: 11. The CDR3 spans 16 residues. For the CDR3, the DNA is TGCGCCAGATACTCTCCGGGACAGGTTTATAATTCACCCCTCCACTTT. It encodes CARYSPGQVYNSPLHF.

This clonotype was observed many times. The chain joins TRBV12-3 or TRBV12-4 to TRBJ2-3; 10 nucleotides match TRBD2. This CDR3 spans 15 amino acids. The junction had 4 bases not matched to a gene; V was cut back by 5 bases and J by 2 bases. CDR3 region: CASSEGLANTDTQYF. The CDR3 nucleotides read TGTGCCAGCAGTGAGGGACTAGCGAACACAGATACGCAGTATTTT.

This clonotype was seen at least ten times. The rearrangement uses TRBV4-1 and TRBJ1-5, with no clear D. The CDR3 is 14 residues long. V gave up 3 bases and J gave up 7 bases, with 13 bases separating them. Germline CDR1 and CDR2: MGHRA and YSYEKL. In DNA, the CDR3 is TGCGCCAGCAGCCAGAAGGCAGTCCAACAGCCCCAGCATTTT. Its protein is CASSQKAVQQPQHF.

A note on this clonotype: This may come from a read error, since a much larger clone is one base off. The V gene is TRBV5-6, the J gene TRBJ2-3; a weak D match, TRBD2 (5 bases). Germline V gives CDR1 SGHDT, CDR2 YYEEEE. The CDR3 has 15 amino acids. V lost 2 bases and J 2 bases, leaving 12 bases between the germline ends. The CDR3 sequence: CASSFGSENTDTQYF. CDR3 sequence (DNA): TGTGCCAGCAGCTTCGGTAGCGAAAACACAGATACGCAGTATTTT.

This clonotype was seen a single time. The V call is TRBV27, the J call TRBJ2-7; TRBD1 agrees at 7 bases. J lost 0 bases, V lost 5 bases, and 10 bases had no gene match. The CDR3 spans 16 residues. The germline gives CDR1 MNHEY, CDR2 SMNVEV (reference sequence). The chain's CDR3 is CASSTGQTGPSYEQYV. The CDR3 DNA is TGTGCCAGCAGTACGGGACAGACAGGGCCCTCCTACGAGCAGTACGTC.

The rearrangement joins TRBV6-5 to TRBJ2-7; 9 bases fit TRBD1. Unmatched junction bases numbered 4, after V lost 2 bases and J lost 5 bases. Germline values: CDR1 MNHEY, CDR2 SVGAGI. This CDR3 is 14 amino acids long. This CDR3 reads CASSYGTGRNEQYF. The CDR3 bases are TGTGCCAGCAGTTACGGGACAGGGCGCAACGAGCAGTACTTC.

This rearrangement joins TRBV12-3 or TRBV12-4 to TRBJ1-6; the D is unclear. Between the trimmed V and J ends, which lost 6 bases and 0 bases, there was a span of 15 bases. This CDR3 has 17 residues. The CDR3 DNA is TGTGCCAGCAGCTCTAACCCCCATTTCTCCTATAATTCACCCCTCCACTTT. Encoded protein: CASSSNPHFSYNSPLHF.

The chain couples TRBV7-9 to TRBJ1-2, with 10 bases identical to TRBD1. The germline gives CDR1 SEHNR, CDR2 FQNEAQ (reference sequence). After removal of 4 bases from V and 2 bases from J, the junction contained 10 bases not matched to a gene. The CDR3 consists of 17 residues. This chain's CDR3 is CASSSIGQGELNYGYTF. The CDR3, as DNA: TGTGCCAGCAGCTCGATAGGACAGGGGGAATTAAACTATGGCTACACCTTC. Supplemented by reference TRBV7-9 and TRBJ1-2, the full variable domain reads DTGVSQNPRHKITKRGQNVTFRCDPISEHNRLYWYRQTLGQGPEFLTYFQNEAQLEKSRLLSDRFSAERPKGSFSTLEIQRTEQGDSAMYLCASSSIGQGELNYGYTFGSGTRLTVV.

This clonotype was observed at least ten times. The chain links TRBV4-1 to TRBJ2-5, with 11 positions matching TRBD2. The V segment lost 0 bases and the J segment 1 base; nucleotides outside the gene matches: 16. The CDR3 contains 21 residues. Germline values: CDR1 MGHRA, CDR2 YSYEKL. DNA of the CDR3: TGCGCCAGCAGCCAAGATATCGGGACTAGCGGCACCCCTGCGTCCCAAGAGACCCAGTACTTC. The encoded protein is CASSQDIGTSGTPASQETQYF.

This clonotype occurred many times. The chain joins TRBV4-3 to TRBJ1-1; D not resolved. This CDR3 region has 13 residues. V lost 6 bases to trimming and J lost 6 bases, with 14 bases between them. Germline V gives CDR1 LGHNA, CDR2 YSLEER. The CDR3 is CASSVLGSAEAFF. In nucleotides, the CDR3 is TGCGCCAGCAGTGTCTTAGGGTCGGCTGAAGCTTTCTTT.